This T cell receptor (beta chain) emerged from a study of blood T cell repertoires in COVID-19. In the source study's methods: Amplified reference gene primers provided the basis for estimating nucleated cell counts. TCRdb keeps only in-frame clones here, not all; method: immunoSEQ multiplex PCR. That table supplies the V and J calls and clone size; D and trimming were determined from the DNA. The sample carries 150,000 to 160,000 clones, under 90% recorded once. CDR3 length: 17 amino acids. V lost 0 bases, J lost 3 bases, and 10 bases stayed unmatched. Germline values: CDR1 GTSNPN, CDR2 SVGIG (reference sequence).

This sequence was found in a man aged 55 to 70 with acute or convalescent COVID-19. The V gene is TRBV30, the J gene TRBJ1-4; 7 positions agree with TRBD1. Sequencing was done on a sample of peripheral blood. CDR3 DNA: TGTGCCTGGAGTGTACTAGGGGACAGCAACTCTAATGAAAAACTGTTTTTT. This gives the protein CAWSVLGDSNSNEKLFF.